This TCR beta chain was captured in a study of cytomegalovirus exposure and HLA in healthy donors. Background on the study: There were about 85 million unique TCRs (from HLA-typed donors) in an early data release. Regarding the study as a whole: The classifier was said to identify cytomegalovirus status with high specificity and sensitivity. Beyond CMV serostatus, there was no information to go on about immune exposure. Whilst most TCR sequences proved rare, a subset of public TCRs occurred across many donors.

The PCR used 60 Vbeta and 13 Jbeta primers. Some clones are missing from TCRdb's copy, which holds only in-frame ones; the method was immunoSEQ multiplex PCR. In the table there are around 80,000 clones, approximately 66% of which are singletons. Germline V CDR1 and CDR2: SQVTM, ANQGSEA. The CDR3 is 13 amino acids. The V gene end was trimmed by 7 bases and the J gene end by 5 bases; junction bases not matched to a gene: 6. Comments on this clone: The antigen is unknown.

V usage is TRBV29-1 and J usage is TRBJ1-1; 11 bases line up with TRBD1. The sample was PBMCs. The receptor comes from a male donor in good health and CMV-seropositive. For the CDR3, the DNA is TGCAGCGCAGCCGGGACAGGGGGAACTGAAGCTTTCTTT. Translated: CSAAGTGGTEAFF. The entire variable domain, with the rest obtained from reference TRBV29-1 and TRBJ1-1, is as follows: SAVISQKPSRDICQRGTSLTIQCQVDSQVTMMFWYRQQPGQSLTLIATANQGSEATYESGFVIDKFPISRPNLTFSTLTVSNMSPEDSSIYLCSAAGTGGTEAFFGQGTRLTVV.